A single sample gave rise to the 24 T cell receptor beta chains below, sequenced in a study of blood T cell repertoires in COVID-19. Clones were read by immunoSEQ multiplex PCR, and TCRdb kept only the in-frame ones, dropping some. The data hold approximately 500,000 clones, with roughly 91% observed a single time. The specimen sequenced was peripheral blood. All receptors come from a woman aged 50 to 65 with COVID-19, enrolled during active disease.

Turning to this clone: The same CDR3 also results from other DNA sequences found in this sample. The chain joins TRBV19 to TRBJ1-1; weak D call: TRBD1 (5 bases). Germline V gene lookup returns CDR1 LNHDA and CDR2 SQIVND (reference sequence). CDR3 size: 14 residues. The germline V and J ends were trimmed by 1 base and 4 bases, with 10 bases remaining between them. CDR3 amino acids: CASSIAGGGTEAFF. The DNA for the CDR3 is TGTGCCAGTAGTATAGCGGGGGGAGGCACTGAAGCTTTCTTT.

J is TRBJ1-1 and V is TRBV27; no firm D call. Germline V gene lookup returns CDR1 MNHEY and CDR2 SMNVEV (reference sequence). The V end lost 6 bases, the J end lost 2 bases, and 10 bases lay between the germline ends. The CDR3 is made up of 13 amino acids. CDR3 protein: CASRVYLNTEAFF. The CDR3 coding sequence is TGTGCCAGCAGGGTGTACCTAAACACTGAAGCTTTCTTT.

The rearrangement links TRBV11-2 to TRBJ2-1; no firm D call. This CDR3 has 16 amino acids. Trimming cost V 5 bases and J 5 bases, with 19 bases left between them. Germline CDR1 reads SGHAT; CDR2 reads FQNNGV. Here the CDR3 reads CASSPRRHPPHNEQFF. CDR3 DNA sequence: TGTGCCAGCAGCCCTAGACGGCATCCCCCACACAATGAGCAGTTCTTC.

As to this clone: Other DNA sequences of this sample code for an identical CDR3. J is TRBJ2-1 and V is TRBV5-1; TRBD1 matches 8 bases. V was pared by 0 bases and J by 3 bases, with 2 bases of the junction left unmatched. The CDR3 spans 15 residues. The germline V gene has CDR1 SGHRS and CDR2 YFSETQ. The CDR3: CASSLEGTGYNEQFF. The CDR3 nucleotides read TGCGCCAGCAGCTTGGAGGGGACAGGCTACAATGAGCAGTTCTTC.

V gene TRBV30 combines with J gene TRBJ1-5, with 8 bases fitting TRBD1. From germline, CDR1 is GTSNPN and CDR2 SVGIG (reference sequence). The CDR3 runs 13 residues. V shed 4 bases and J 2 bases; nucleotides not matched to a gene: 1. The CDR3: CAWTTGGNQPQHF. The CDR3 DNA sequence: TGTGCCTGGACGACAGGGGGCAATCAGCCCCAGCATTTT.

J is TRBJ1-5 and V is TRBV7-2; weak D call: TRBD1 (5 bases). CDR3 length equals 15 residues. The germline V and J ends were trimmed by 2 bases and 1 base, with 9 bases remaining between them. Germline loops: CDR1 SGHTA, CDR2 FQGNSA. The CDR3 sequence: CASSLHPGSNQPQHF. In nucleotides, the CDR3 is TGTGCCAGCAGCTTACACCCAGGGAGCAATCAGCCCCAGCATTTT.

CDR3 in amino acids: CASSYESQGGGQQETQYF. CDR3 coding DNA: TGTGCCAGCAGCTACGAATCGCAGGGAGGGGGACAACAAGAGACCCAGTACTTC. V usage is TRBV9 and J usage is TRBJ2-5; possible D gene TRBD2, 7 bases. V lost 4 bases to trimming and J lost 2 bases, with 24 bases between them. The CDR3 has 18 amino acids. CDR1 is SGDLS, CDR2 YYNGEE, per germline.

This clone came up a few times. The chain joins TRBV24-1 to TRBJ2-5; TRBD2 matches 7 bases. J lost 2 bases, V lost 3 bases, and 11 bases had no gene match. In germline, CDR1 is KGHDR, CDR2 SFDVKD. The CDR3 runs 17 residues. The CDR3 spells CATSDLTSPGGQETQYF. As DNA, the CDR3 is TGTGCCACCAGTGATCTGACGTCCCCCGGGGGGCAAGAGACCCAGTACTTC.

The CDR3 sequence: CASSQGTGITEAFF. The CDR3 region has the DNA TGTGCCAGCTCACAGGGAACAGGGATCACTGAAGCTTTCTTT. The chain couples TRBV18 to TRBJ1-1, with D maybe TRBD1 (6 bases). V lost 4 bases and J lost 4, with 13 bases in between. The CDR3 has 14 residues. The V gene's germline CDR1 is KGHSH and CDR2 LQKENI.

The chain couples TRBV7-2 to TRBJ1-1, with TRBD1 matching 7 bases. Germline CDR1 reads SGHTA; CDR2 reads FQGNSA. With 5 bases clipped from V and 0 bases from J, the junction kept 6 bases outside the gene matches. The CDR3 is made up of 15 amino acids. For the CDR3, the DNA is TGTGCCAGCAGCACCTCGACAGGGCTGAACACTGAAGCTTTCTTT. It encodes CASSTSTGLNTEAFF.

About this clone itself: One end of the junction does not line up with germline, which may come from a read error. This rearrangement joins TRBV7-7 to TRBJ2-1; D possibly corresponds to TRBD2 (6 bases). Germline CDR1 is SSHAT and CDR2 is FNYEAQ (reference sequence). There are 14 residues in the CDR3. CDR3 DNA sequence: TGTGCCAGCAGCCGTTCCACTAGCTACTATGAGCAGTTCTTC. It encodes CASSRSTSYYEQFF.

The chain is built from TRBV24-1 and TRBJ2-2, with 7 bases identical to TRBD1. Germline V gene lookup returns CDR1 KGHDR and CDR2 SFDVKD. V shed 4 bases, J shed 1 base, and the junction held 5 bases outside the gene matches. The CDR3 spans 16 residues. The CDR3 DNA follows: TGTGCCACCAGTGACCCGAGGACAGGGAACACCGGGGAGCTGTTTTTT. Amino acids: CATSDPRTGNTGELFF.

The chain recombines TRBV29-1 with TRBJ1-2, with 9 bases fitting TRBD1. The germline V gene encodes CDR1 SQVTM and CDR2 ANQGSEA. V shed 6 bases, J shed 7 bases, and the junction held 12 bases outside the gene matches. This CDR3 has 14 residues. The CDR3 sequence: CSVNTGTGRVGYTF. CDR3 DNA sequence: TGCAGCGTCAACACCGGGACAGGGCGGGTTGGCTACACCTTC.

The chain carries TRBV30 and TRBJ1-4; D is undetermined. Per the germline V gene, CDR1 is GTSNPN and CDR2 is SVGIG (reference sequence). The CDR3 consists of 12 residues. The ends were cut back, 4 bases at V and 8 bases at J, with 11 bases in the middle. CDR3 DNA: TGTGCCTGGACGTCTACCGGGGAAAAACTGTTTTTT. Its protein is CAWTSTGEKLFF.

This clone was picked up a small number of times. CDR3 amino acids: CASSSPGGASYNEQFF. CDR3 in DNA: TGTGCCAGCAGCTCTCCTGGGGGGGCTTCCTACAATGAGCAGTTCTTC. The gene calls are TRBV9 and TRBJ2-1; D possibly corresponds to TRBD2 (7 bases). CDR1 SGDLS and CDR2 YYNGEE come from the germline V gene. The CDR3 contains 16 residues. Trimming stripped 4 bases from V and 1 base from J, with 15 bases between.

This clone has just a few counts. The chain has TRBV30 and TRBJ1-2; TRBD1 is a possible D gene (5 bases). The CDR3 covers 15 residues. Germline V gives CDR1 GTSNPN, CDR2 SVGIG (reference sequence). V was clipped by 0 bases and J by 4 bases, with 15 bases between them. The CDR3 protein is CAWSVGQGSVYGYTF. In nucleotides, the CDR3 is TGTGCCTGGAGTGTGGGGCAGGGAAGTGTCTATGGCTACACCTTC.

The V and J genes are TRBV19 and TRBJ2-1, with a tentative D call TRBD2 (6 bases). The CDR3 totals 16 residues. CDR1 and CDR2 from the germline V gene are LNHDA and SQIVND (reference sequence). V gave up 2 bases and J gave up 5 bases, with 16 bases separating them. CDR3 bases: TGTGCCAGTAGTATATATAGGGGAACGGGGGACAATGAGCAGTTCTTC. It encodes CASSIYRGTGDNEQFF.

The chain links TRBV13 to TRBJ1-1, with D hard to call. Trimming shortened V by 5 bases and J by 4 bases, and 14 bases separated the two germline ends. Germline-derived CDR1 and CDR2 are PRHDT and FYEKMQ (reference sequence). The CDR3 is made up of 14 amino acids. The CDR3 region is CASSRRPRGTEAFF. For the CDR3, the DNA is TGTGCCAGCAGCCGGAGGCCCCGGGGCACTGAAGCTTTCTTT.

This chain links TRBV6-5 with TRBJ1-1; maybe TRBD1 (6 bases). Trimming shortened V by 0 bases and J by 11 bases, and 13 bases separated the two germline ends. CDR3 size: 13 residues. Germline V gene lookup returns CDR1 MNHEY and CDR2 SVGAGI. The CDR3 coding sequence is TGTGCCAGCAGTTACTCTCAGGGGACGGACGCTTTCTTT. It codes for CASSYSQGTDAFF.

The sample holds one count of this clone. CDR3 region: CASSRDSQPQHF. CDR3 sequence (DNA): TGTGCCAGCAGCCGGGACAGTCAGCCCCAGCATTTT. The chain carries TRBV5-4 and TRBJ1-5; 7 nucleotides align to TRBD1. V trimming: 4 bases; J trimming: 6 bases; junction bases outside the gene matches: 1. Germline V gene sequence: CDR1 SGHNT, CDR2 YYREEE (reference sequence). The CDR3 is 12 residues long.

The chain is built from TRBV4-1 and TRBJ1-5; D not certain. V was pared by 2 bases and J by 0 bases, with 23 bases between. The CDR3 is 20 amino acids. Germline V gene sequence: CDR1 MGHRA, CDR2 YSYEKL. The CDR3 DNA sequence: TGCGCCAGCAGCCAATGGGCTAGCACCACTTCTCGCTATAGCAATCAGCCCCAGCATTTT. Protein product: CASSQWASTTSRYSNQPQHF.

The CDR3 region has the DNA TGTGCCAGCAGCGCGGGACTAGCGGGGAGTGTCAATGAGCAGTTCTTC. It encodes CASSAGLAGSVNEQFF. This chain uses TRBV9 with TRBJ2-1; 13 bases align to TRBD2. V was pared by 3 bases and J by 6 bases, with 6 bases of the junction left unmatched. In germline, CDR1 is SGDLS, CDR2 YYNGEE. There are 16 residues in the CDR3.

This clone was recorded only once. The CDR3 here is CASNLGGSTDTQYF. The CDR3, as DNA: TGCGCCAGCAACCTAGGTGGTAGCACAGATACGCAGTATTTT. The chain employs TRBV4-1 and TRBJ2-3; D not certain. Per the germline V gene, CDR1 is MGHRA and CDR2 is YSYEKL. The V end was cut by 7 bases, the J end by 0 bases, with 11 bases between. This CDR3 has 14 amino acids.

This chain connects TRBV4-1 to TRBJ1-4, with D possibly TRBD1 on 6 matching bases. The CDR3 loop spans 14 amino acids. Trimming cost V 4 bases and J 4 bases, with 10 bases left between them. The V gene's germline CDR1 is MGHRA and CDR2 YSYEKL. The CDR3 loop reads CASSRTANNEKLFF. The CDR3 nucleotides are TGCGCCAGCAGCCGGACAGCTAATAATGAAAAACTGTTTTTT.